This TCR beta chain was captured in a study of cytotoxic CD8 clonotypes in ibrutinib-treated CLL. Background on the study: Of the patients, under 13 were relapsed/refractory, roughly 16 treatment-naive and fewer than 18 IGHV unmutated. General study points: Treatment saw public clonotypes, which were uncommon, either contract or stay stable.

Profiling relied on immunoSEQ multiplex PCR, and the TCRdb table lists in-frame clones only, not all of them. This table has roughly 60,000 clones, around 68% appearing once. This clone was detected many times. Its antigen is undetermined. This clonotype originated in a human donor with chronic lymphocytic leukemia. Sequencing used PBMCs, obtained after 12 months of ibrutinib treatment.

The DNA of the CDR3 is TGTGCCAGCTCACCACTAGCGGCTGAGCAGTTCTTC. Its protein is CASSPLAAEQFF. The chain is built from TRBV18 and TRBJ2-1, with D possibly TRBD2 on 6 matching bases. The germline V gene has CDR1 KGHSH and CDR2 LQKENI. V gave up 1 base and J gave up 9 bases, with 7 bases separating them. This CDR3 is built from 12 residues.